The 11 T cell receptor beta chains reported below all come from one sample, sequenced in a study of identical twins. Each CDR3 protein gets one entry after TCRdb re-called the 5' RACE reads with MiXCR. The table includes approximately 280,000 distinct CDR3 sequences, roughly 8.6% detected once. These data also featured in a second study, about yellow fever vaccine responses in identical twins.

The sequencing sample was made of memory (CD45RO+) T cells sorted from blood. Source of these receptors: a woman under 30 in good health.

The table lists this clonotype with a few counts. The V call is TRBV5-4, the J call TRBJ2-3; D gene ambiguous. Trimming stripped 0 bases from V and 3 bases from J, with 8 bases between. The CDR3 is made up of 14 amino acids. Germline values: CDR1 SGHNT, CDR2 YYREEE (reference sequence). The CDR3 sequence: CASSLVGKTDTQYF. The CDR3, as DNA: TGTGCCAGCAGCTTGGTGGGTAAGACAGATACGCAGTATTTT.

The chain links TRBV7-7 to TRBJ2-1; D unclear. V lost 0 bases and J 10 bases, leaving 10 bases between the germline ends. Per the germline V gene, CDR1 is SSHAT and CDR2 is FNYEAQ (reference sequence). The CDR3 totals 13 residues. Here the CDR3 reads CASSLAIGGEQFF. The DNA of the CDR3 is TGTGCCAGCAGCTTAGCGATCGGTGGCGAGCAGTTCTTC.

This clonotype has at least ten counts. The gene calls are TRBV7-2 and TRBJ2-2; D is ambiguous. CDR3 size: 15 residues. Looked up from germline, CDR1 is SGHTA and CDR2 is FQGNSA. Trimming shortened V by 2 bases and J by 3 bases, and 10 bases separated the two germline ends. The CDR3 nucleotides are TGTGCCAGCAGCTTACGAGGTGGCCACACCGGGGAGCTGTTTTTT. Encoded protein: CASSLRGGHTGELFF.

In its sample, this clonotype was seen a few times. The chain is built from TRBV6-1 and TRBJ2-6; tentative D call: TRBD1 (6 bases). The CDR3 is 18 amino acids. V was clipped by 5 bases and J by 0 bases, with 17 bases between them. Germline V lookup: CDR1 MNHNS, CDR2 SASEGT. The CDR3 loop reads CASSPQGIFTSGANVLTF. DNA of the CDR3: TGTGCCAGCAGTCCACAGGGCATATTTACCTCTGGGGCCAACGTCCTGACTTTC.

The genes are TRBV6-1 and TRBJ2-3, with 12 positions matching TRBD2. Germline values: CDR1 MNHNS, CDR2 SASEGT. Losses at the gene ends were 11 bases for V and 4 bases for J; bases not matched to a gene: 10. CDR3 length equals 15 residues. The CDR3, as DNA: TGTGCCGCGCCCCTGACTAGCGGGAGTGCAGATACGCAGTATTTT. This translates into CAAPLTSGSADTQYF.

The chain recombines TRBV23-1 with TRBJ2-3; D is possibly TRBD1 or TRBD2 (6 bases each). Being an ORF, TRBV23-1 has a function that is uncertain. Trimming cost V 7 bases and J 6 bases, with 26 bases left between them. The CDR3 consists of 17 residues. The CDR3 region is CASKGGNWHALMDTQYF. For the CDR3, the DNA is TGCGCCAGCAAGGGGGGCAATTGGCATGCTTTAATGGATACGCAGTATTTT.

In nucleotides, the CDR3 is TGTACCTTCTGCCCAGGGACTAGCGCACTCCCTTCTTGGGAGACCCAGTACTTC. It yields the protein CTFCPGTSALPSWETQYF. This rearrangement joins TRBV6-4 to TRBJ2-5, with TRBD2 matching 10 bases. CDR1 and CDR2 (germline): MRHNA, SNTAGT. This CDR3 contains 18 residues.

In its sample, this clonotype is medium-sized (0.01 to 0.1%). This chain links TRBV25-1 with TRBJ2-1; D assignment may be TRBD1 or TRBD2 (5 bases each). Trimming stripped 1 base from V and 6 bases from J, with 16 bases between. This CDR3 region has 16 residues. Germline assignment: CDR1 MGHDK and CDR2 SYGVNS. The CDR3 nucleotides read TGTGCCAGCAGTGAATCGGGGCAGGGAATGGGCAATGAGCAGTTCTTC. It translates to CASSESGQGMGNEQFF. The full variable domain, completed using reference TRBV25-1 and TRBJ2-1, is EADIYQTPRYLVIGTGKKITLECSQTMGHDKMYWYQQDPGMELHLIHYSYGVNSTEKGDLSSESTVSRIRTEHFPLTLESARPSHTSQYLCASSESGQGMGNEQFFGPGTRLTVL.

This clonotype was seen a handful of times. The chain combines TRBV2 with TRBJ1-1; 9 bases fit TRBD1. The length of the CDR3 is 14 residues. CDR1 and CDR2 (germline): SNHLY, FYNNEI. The ends lost 6 bases at V and 1 base at J; junction bases unmatched: 3. Here the CDR3 DNA reads TGTGCCAGCAGACAGGGGGCCGCGAACACTGAAGCTTTCTTT. It specifies CASRQGAANTEAFF.

This clonotype was recorded many times. This chain connects TRBV12-3 or TRBV12-4 to TRBJ1-2, with 9 bases lining up with TRBD1. Losses at the gene ends were 5 bases for V and 9 bases for J; bases not matched to a gene: 4. The CDR3 length is 12 residues. Here the CDR3 reads CASSGDRVRYTF. For the CDR3, the DNA is TGTGCCAGCAGTGGGGACAGGGTGCGCTACACCTTC.

Ten or more counts support this clonotype. This rearrangement joins TRBV5-5 to TRBJ2-2; 7 nucleotides line up with TRBD1. CDR1 and CDR2 from the germline V gene are SGHKS and YYEKEE (reference sequence). The CDR3 contains 14 residues. The V and J ends lost 1 base and 8 bases, in that order; junction bases with no gene match: 5. The CDR3 protein is CASSLTGAGGELFF. The DNA of the CDR3 is TGTGCCAGCAGCTTGACAGGGGCCGGGGGGGAGCTGTTTTTT.